One TCR beta chain is described in this entry. The junction departs from the called germline gene at one end, perhaps through a read error. This specimen comes from a study of blood T cell repertoires in COVID-19. The wider study: Sites in the United States, Italy and Spain provided acute and convalescent COVID-19 samples. From T cells, B-cell-depleted T cells, or PBMCs came the material, which was cDNA or gDNA.

CDR3 length: 14 amino acids. The V gene's germline CDR1 is SNHLY and CDR2 FYNNEI. Authors' analysis steps: By means of reference gene primer amplification, nucleated cell counts were estimated. Libraries were prepared by immunoSEQ multiplex PCR; TCRdb keeps only in-frame clonotypes and omits some of them. V and J calls and clone size are as listed in that table; D and trimming were resolved from the DNA. The top ten hold less than 8% of the sample, which has approximately 170,000 clones, approximately 86% seen once. Seattle's cohort entered during active infection and was followed longitudinally. The material sequenced was peripheral blood. This chain uses TRBV2 with TRBJ1-5; D remains unclear. The source of this sequence is a man of 80 years or more with COVID-19, enrolled during active disease. CDR3 bases: TGTGCCAGCAGCGAAGACACCCGCAATCAGCCCCAGCATTTT. It yields the protein CASSEDTRNQPQHF.